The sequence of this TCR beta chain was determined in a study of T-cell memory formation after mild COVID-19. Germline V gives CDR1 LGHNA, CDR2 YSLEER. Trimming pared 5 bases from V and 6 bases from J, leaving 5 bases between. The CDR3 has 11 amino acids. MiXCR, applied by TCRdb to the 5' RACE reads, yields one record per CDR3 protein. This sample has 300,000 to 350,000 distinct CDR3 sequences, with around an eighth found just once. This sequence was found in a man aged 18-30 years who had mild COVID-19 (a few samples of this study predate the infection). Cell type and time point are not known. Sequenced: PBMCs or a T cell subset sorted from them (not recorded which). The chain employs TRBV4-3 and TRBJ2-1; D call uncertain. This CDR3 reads CASSGRNEQFF. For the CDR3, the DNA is TGCGCCAGCAGCGGCCGCAATGAGCAGTTCTTC.